Included here is one T cell receptor (beta chain) sequence, with context. Its antigen is still unknown. In germline, CDR1 is SGHAT, CDR2 FQNNGV. CDR3 length: 14 amino acids. V lost 2 bases to trimming and J lost 6 bases; unmatched junction nucleotides: 7. PCR involved 60 Vbeta and 13 Jbeta primers. Measured with immunoSEQ multiplex PCR; TCRdb has only the in-frame clones, and not every one. This table holds approximately 45,000 clones. This sample is drawn from a study of cytomegalovirus exposure and HLA in healthy donors. Study-wide results and limits: An analysis done earlier found most TCR beta V segments productive about 87% or about 30% of the time.

The V call is TRBV11-2, the J call TRBJ2-7; 7 nucleotides line up with TRBD2. What was sequenced was PBMCs. The origin of this receptor is a middle-aged woman in good health and CMV-seronegative. CDR3 nucleotide sequence: TGTGCCAGCAGCTTATGGGGCGGGAGCGGCGAGCAGTACTTC. This translates into CASSLWGGSGEQYF.